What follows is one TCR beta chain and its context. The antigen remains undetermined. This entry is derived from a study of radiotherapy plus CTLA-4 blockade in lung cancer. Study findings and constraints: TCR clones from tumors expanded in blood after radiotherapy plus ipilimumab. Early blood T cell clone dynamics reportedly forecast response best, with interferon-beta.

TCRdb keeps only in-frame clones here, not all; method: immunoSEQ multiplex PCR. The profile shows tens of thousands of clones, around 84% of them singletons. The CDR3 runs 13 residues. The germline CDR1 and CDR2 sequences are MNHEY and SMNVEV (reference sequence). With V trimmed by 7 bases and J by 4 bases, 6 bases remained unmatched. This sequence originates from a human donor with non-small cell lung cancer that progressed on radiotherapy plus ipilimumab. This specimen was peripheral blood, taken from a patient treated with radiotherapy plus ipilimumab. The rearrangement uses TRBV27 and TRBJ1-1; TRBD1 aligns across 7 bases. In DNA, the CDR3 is TGTGCCAGCACTCCTTCAGGGGGCACTGAAGCTTTCTTT. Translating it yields CASTPSGGTEAFF.